A single sample is the source of the 27 T cell receptor beta chains below, sequenced in a study of radiotherapy plus CTLA-4 blockade in lung cancer. Libraries were prepared by immunoSEQ multiplex PCR; TCRdb keeps only in-frame clonotypes and omits some of them. The repertoire holds fewer than 40,000 clones, with more than 70% as singletons. The material sequenced was peripheral blood, taken from a patient treated with radiotherapy plus ipilimumab. These receptors came from a human donor with non-small cell lung cancer whose response to radiotherapy plus ipilimumab could not be evaluated.

The rearrangement links TRBV4-3 to TRBJ2-6, with D possibly TRBD1 on 6 matching bases. Germline V gene lookup returns CDR1 LGHNA and CDR2 YSLEER. Trimming removed 2 bases at V and 0 bases at J, with 8 bases between. This CDR3 contains 16 residues. CDR3 residues: CASSQIRGSGANVLTF. In DNA form, the CDR3 reads TGCGCCAGCAGCCAAATCAGGGGCTCTGGGGCCAACGTCCTGACTTTC.

This clone occurred once. The chain is built from TRBV4-1 and TRBJ2-1; 14 bases map to TRBD2. The CDR3 length is 16 residues. V was clipped by 3 bases and J by 5 bases; unmatched bases: 3. From germline, CDR1 is MGHRA and CDR2 YSYEKL. The CDR3 region has the DNA TGCGCCAGCAGCCACAGGACTAGCGGGAGGAACAATGAGCAGTTCTTC. As protein: CASSHRTSGRNNEQFF.

The chain is built from TRBV6-5 and TRBJ1-2; TRBD1 agrees at 8 bases. Losses at the gene ends were 5 bases for V and 8 bases for J; bases not matched to a gene: 7. The CDR3 runs 13 residues. The germline CDR1 and CDR2 sequences are MNHEY and SVGAGI. Here the CDR3 reads CASSPGQGGGYTF. The CDR3 nucleotides read TGTGCCAGCAGTCCCGGACAGGGTGGCGGCTACACCTTC.

This clone was counted only a few times. This chain links TRBV5-1 with TRBJ2-3, with D possibly being TRBD1 (6 bases). With 3 bases removed from V and 2 bases from J, the gap between germline ends came to 10 bases. This CDR3 is built from 14 residues. The V gene's germline CDR1 is SGHRS and CDR2 YFSETQ. The CDR3 DNA reads TGCGCCAGCAGCTCGGACAGAAACACAGATACGCAGTATTTT. Protein: CASSSDRNTDTQYF. Using reference TRBV5-1 and TRBJ2-3 for the parts outside the CDR3, the full variable domain is KAGVTQTPRYLIKTRGQQVTLSCSPISGHRSVSWYQQTPGQGLQFLFEYFSETQRNKGNFPGRFSGRQFSNSRSEMNVSTLELGDSALYLCASSSDRNTDTQYFGPGTRLTVL.

This chain joins TRBV5-1 and TRBJ1-1; the D gene is possibly TRBD1 (5 bases). The CDR3 is 14 residues long. With 5 bases removed from V and 0 bases from J, the gap between germline ends came to 11 bases. In germline, CDR1 is SGHRS, CDR2 YFSETQ. CDR3: CASREEGLNTEAFF. CDR3 DNA sequence: TGCGCCAGCAGGGAGGAGGGGTTGAACACTGAAGCTTTCTTT.

In DNA form, the CDR3 reads TGTGCCAGCACGCGGGGACAGGGTCCCTACGAGCAGTACTTC. Its protein product is CASTRGQGPYEQYF. The chain has TRBV27 and TRBJ2-7; 9 positions match TRBD1. This CDR3 contains 14 residues. From germline, CDR1 is MNHEY and CDR2 SMNVEV (reference sequence). The junction had 6 bases not matched to a gene; V was cut back by 7 bases and J by 2 bases.

The chain employs TRBV7-9 and TRBJ1-4; 7 bases line up with TRBD1. Per the germline V gene, CDR1 is SEHNR and CDR2 is FQNEAQ (reference sequence). The junction had 0 bases not matched to a gene; V was cut back by 1 base and J by 4 bases. There are 14 residues in the CDR3. For the CDR3, the DNA is TGTGCCAGCAGCTTAGACAGGGGTAATGAAAAACTGTTTTTT. As protein: CASSLDRGNEKLFF.

The chain joins TRBV6-1 to TRBJ2-3; 8 nucleotides align to TRBD2. The CDR3 spans 15 residues. Trimming took 6 bases from V and 2 from J; bases not matched to a gene: 7. From germline, CDR1 is MNHNS and CDR2 SASEGT. The CDR3 nucleotides read TGTGCCAGCAGATCTCACGGGAGGGCCACAGATACGCAGTATTTT. It encodes CASRSHGRATDTQYF.

This chain connects TRBV19 to TRBJ1-1, with TRBD1 identical over 7 bases. There are 15 residues in the CDR3. Germline trimming cut 5 bases from V and 5 bases from J; bases unmatched to any gene: 11. The V gene's germline CDR1 is LNHDA and CDR2 SQIVND (reference sequence). CDR3 residues: CASSPPDRRETEAFF. CDR3 coding DNA: TGTGCCAGTAGTCCACCGGACAGGAGGGAAACTGAAGCTTTCTTT. Looking up the rest from reference TRBV19 and TRBJ1-1 gives the full variable domain: DGGITQSPKYLFRKEGQNVTLSCEQNLNHDAMYWYRQDPGQGLRLIYYSQIVNDFQKGDIAEGYSVSREKKESFPLTVTSAQKNPTAFYLCASSPPDRRETEAFFGQGTRLTVV.

This clone was detected once. The rearrangement uses TRBV13 and TRBJ1-4; TRBD1 agrees at 12 bases. CDR3 length: 17 residues. Germline CDR1 and CDR2: PRHDT and FYEKMQ (reference sequence). V lost 5 bases and J lost 0; bases outside the gene matches: 4. The CDR3 here is CASSLRDRGPTNEKLFF. The CDR3 DNA sequence: TGTGCCAGCAGCCTACGGGACAGGGGGCCAACTAATGAAAAACTGTTTTTT.

The rearrangement joins TRBV4-1 to TRBJ2-1; TRBD2 matches at 7 bases. CDR1 is MGHRA, CDR2 YSYEKL, per germline. J lost 4 bases, V lost 3 bases, and 9 bases had no gene match. The CDR3 is 16 residues long. The CDR3 protein is CASSQTSGILYNEQFF. In nucleotides, the CDR3 is TGCGCCAGCAGCCAGACCAGCGGGATACTATACAATGAGCAGTTCTTC.

The V gene is TRBV14, the J gene TRBJ2-2, with 14 bases identical to TRBD2. After removal of 4 bases from V and 6 bases from J, the junction contained 4 bases not matched to a gene. The V gene's germline CDR1 is SGHDN and CDR2 FVKESK. This CDR3 has 16 residues. The CDR3 region is CASSPGTSGRAGELFF. The CDR3 region has the DNA TGTGCCAGCAGCCCAGGGACTAGCGGGAGAGCCGGGGAGCTGTTTTTT.

A few counts support this clone. The V and J genes are TRBV5-4 and TRBJ1-1, with a weak D call TRBD1 (5 bases). The CDR3 loop spans 13 amino acids. The germline V gene has CDR1 SGHNT and CDR2 YYREEE (reference sequence). V was cut by 4 bases and J by 10 bases, with 17 bases left in between. The CDR3 is CASSPGRTNGAFF. The CDR3 DNA reads as TGTGCCAGCAGCCCAGGTCGGACAAATGGAGCTTTCTTT.

The chain has TRBV5-1 and TRBJ2-7; D call uncertain. V was clipped by 2 bases and J by 2 bases, with 5 bases between them. The CDR3 spans 12 residues. Germline V gene data show CDR1 as SGHRS and CDR2 as YFSETQ. In DNA form, the CDR3 reads TGCGCCAGCAGCTTAACAGCCTACGAGCAGTACTTC. Its translation is CASSLTAYEQYF.

The chain is built from TRBV25-1 and TRBJ2-2; a weak D match, TRBD1 (5 bases). Trimming stripped 10 bases from V and 2 bases from J, with 11 bases between. CDR1 and CDR2 from the germline V gene are MGHDK and SYGVNS. The CDR3 totals 13 residues. CDR3 amino acids: CAIAGPNTGELFF. The CDR3 DNA reads as TGTGCCATCGCAGGGCCCAACACCGGGGAGCTGTTTTTT.

The chain joins TRBV7-9 to TRBJ2-3; 8 nucleotides agree with TRBD1. This CDR3 is built from 18 residues. Germline V gives CDR1 SEHNR, CDR2 FQNEAQ (reference sequence). Unmatched junction bases numbered 13, after V lost 3 bases and J lost 2 bases. The CDR3 sequence is CASSLGGQGRMNTDTQYF. Here the CDR3 DNA reads TGTGCCAGCAGCTTGGGCGGACAGGGCCGAATGAACACAGATACGCAGTATTTT.

The chain carries TRBV18 and TRBJ1-1; D not certain. The germline V gene encodes CDR1 KGHSH and CDR2 LQKENI. The ends were cut back, 3 bases at V and 0 bases at J, with 11 bases in the middle. The CDR3 extends over 15 amino acids. The DNA for the CDR3 is TGTGCCAGCTCACCCCAGGCAACCATGAACACTGAAGCTTTCTTT. Amino acid sequence: CASSPQATMNTEAFF.

The chain couples TRBV14 to TRBJ2-7; D gene unclear. V gave up 4 bases and J gave up 2 bases, with 6 bases separating them. The CDR3 totals 12 residues. Germline V gene lookup returns CDR1 SGHDN and CDR2 FVKESK. This CDR3 is CASSLVPYEQYF. Here the CDR3 DNA reads TGTGCCAGCAGCCTAGTGCCCTACGAGCAGTACTTC.

The V and J genes are TRBV30 and TRBJ1-2, with D possibly being TRBD1 (6 bases). V was trimmed by 2 bases and J by 4 bases, leaving 20 bases between them. Germline V gene data show CDR1 as GTSNPN and CDR2 as SVGIG (reference sequence). The CDR3 totals 16 residues. Written as DNA, the CDR3 is TGTGCCTGGAGTACCCTTAGCAGGGGTCCCATCTATGGCTACACCTTC. Its protein product is CAWSTLSRGPIYGYTF. The variable domain in full, with the rest retrieved from reference TRBV30 and TRBJ1-2, is SQTIHQWPATLVQPVGSPLSLECTVEGTSNPNLYWYRQAAGRGLQLLFYSVGIGQISSEVPQNLSASRPQDRQFILSSKKLLLSDSGFYLCAWSTLSRGPIYGYTFGSGTRLTVV.

The chain recombines TRBV5-1 with TRBJ2-5, with 12 bases matching TRBD2. CDR1 is SGHRS, CDR2 YFSETQ, per germline. V shed 4 bases and J 4 bases; nucleotides not matched to a gene: 14. The length of the CDR3 is 18 residues. CDR3: CASSPGRASGRAGETQYF. DNA of the CDR3: TGCGCCAGCAGCCCGGGTAGGGCTAGCGGGAGGGCCGGAGAGACCCAGTACTTC. Looking up the rest from reference TRBV5-1 and TRBJ2-5 gives the full variable domain: KAGVTQTPRYLIKTRGQQVTLSCSPISGHRSVSWYQQTPGQGLQFLFEYFSETQRNKGNFPGRFSGRQFSNSRSEMNVSTLELGDSALYLCASSPGRASGRAGETQYFGPGTRLLVL.

This sequence joins TRBV5-1 and TRBJ1-1, with D hard to call. Trimming took 5 bases from V and 3 from J, leaving 11 bases between them. The CDR3 contains 13 residues. Germline CDR1 reads SGHRS; CDR2 reads YFSETQ. The CDR3 DNA sequence: TGCGCCAGCAGTTACGTACGGGACACTGAAGCTTTCTTT. Its translation: CASSYVRDTEAFF.

In nucleotides, the CDR3 is TGTGCCAGCAGTGCGACACAGGGGCCTTATGGCTACACCTTC. It specifies CASSATQGPYGYTF. The chain combines TRBV6-1 with TRBJ1-2; 7 positions agree with TRBD1. The CDR3 loop spans 14 amino acids. The V segment lost 4 bases and the J segment 5 bases; nucleotides outside the gene matches: 7. CDR1 and CDR2 from the germline V gene are MNHNS and SASEGT.

This clone came up a few times. This rearrangement joins TRBV7-9 to TRBJ2-5; D is possibly TRBD2 (6 bases). Germline V gene data show CDR1 as SEHNR and CDR2 as FQNEAQ (reference sequence). Trimming removed 7 bases at V and 1 base at J, with 10 bases between. The CDR3 has 13 amino acids. The CDR3 DNA reads as TGTGCCAGCATCGCGGAGGGCCAAGAGACCCAGTACTTC. Translated, it gives CASIAEGQETQYF. Using reference TRBV7-9 and TRBJ2-5 for the parts outside the CDR3, the full variable domain is DTGVSQNPRHKITKRGQNVTFRCDPISEHNRLYWYRQTLGQGPEFLTYFQNEAQLEKSRLLSDRFSAERPKGSFSTLEIQRTEQGDSAMYLCASIAEGQETQYFGPGTRLLVL.

The genes are TRBV7-9 and TRBJ1-1; 7 nucleotides match TRBD1. Germline-derived CDR1 and CDR2 are SEHNR and FQNEAQ (reference sequence). V lost 5 bases to trimming and J lost 5 bases; unmatched junction nucleotides: 8. CDR3 length: 14 residues. CDR3 residues: CASSGEIRGTEAFF. DNA for the CDR3: TGTGCCAGCAGCGGAGAGATCAGGGGGACTGAAGCTTTCTTT. The full variable domain, rest sourced from reference TRBV7-9 and TRBJ1-1, is DTGVSQNPRHKITKRGQNVTFRCDPISEHNRLYWYRQTLGQGPEFLTYFQNEAQLEKSRLLSDRFSAERPKGSFSTLEIQRTEQGDSAMYLCASSGEIRGTEAFFGQGTRLTVV.

This chain connects TRBV11-2 to TRBJ2-7; a weak D match, TRBD1 (5 bases). The CDR3 length is 14 residues. V gave up 1 base and J gave up 1 base, with 8 bases separating them. In germline, CDR1 is SGHAT, CDR2 FQNNGV. CDR3 bases: TGTGCCAGCAGCTTAGCAGGGAAGTCCTACGAGCAGTACTTC. Its protein product is CASSLAGKSYEQYF.

V is TRBV27 and J is TRBJ2-5; TRBD2 matches 10 bases. After removal of 5 bases from V and 3 bases from J, the junction contained 6 bases not matched to a gene. The V gene's germline CDR1 is MNHEY and CDR2 SMNVEV (reference sequence). The length of the CDR3 is 15 residues. The CDR3: CASSGSGGGEETQYF. CDR3 nucleotides: TGTGCCAGCAGTGGCAGCGGGGGGGGAGAAGAGACCCAGTACTTC.

This sequence joins TRBV6-5 and TRBJ1-1; D is uncertain. The germline V gene encodes CDR1 MNHEY and CDR2 SVGAGI. Trimming shortened V by 4 bases and J by 0 bases, and 12 bases separated the two germline ends. This CDR3 spans 15 amino acids. In DNA, the CDR3 is TGTGCCAGCAGTTTTCCGGGAACTATGAACACTGAAGCTTTCTTT. It is translated as CASSFPGTMNTEAFF.